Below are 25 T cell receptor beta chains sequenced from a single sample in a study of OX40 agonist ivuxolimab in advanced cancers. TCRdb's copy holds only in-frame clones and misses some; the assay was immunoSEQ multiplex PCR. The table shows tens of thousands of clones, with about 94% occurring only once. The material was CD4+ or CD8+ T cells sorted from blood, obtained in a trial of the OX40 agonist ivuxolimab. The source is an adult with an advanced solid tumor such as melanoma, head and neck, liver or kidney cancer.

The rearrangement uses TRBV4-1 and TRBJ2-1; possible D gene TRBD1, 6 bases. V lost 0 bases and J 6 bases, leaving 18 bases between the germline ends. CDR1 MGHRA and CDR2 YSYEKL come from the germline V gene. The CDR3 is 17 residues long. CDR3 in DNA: TGCGCCAGCAGCCAAGATCCGGGCACAGGGACCCTCAATGAGCAGTTCTTC. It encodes CASSQDPGTGTLNEQFF.

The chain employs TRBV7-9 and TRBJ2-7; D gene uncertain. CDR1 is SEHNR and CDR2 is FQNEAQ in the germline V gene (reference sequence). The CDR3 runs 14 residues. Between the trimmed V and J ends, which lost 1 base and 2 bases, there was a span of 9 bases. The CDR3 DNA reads TGTGCCAGCAGCTTAGGTTTGGCAGCCTACGAGCAGTACTTC. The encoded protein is CASSLGLAAYEQYF.

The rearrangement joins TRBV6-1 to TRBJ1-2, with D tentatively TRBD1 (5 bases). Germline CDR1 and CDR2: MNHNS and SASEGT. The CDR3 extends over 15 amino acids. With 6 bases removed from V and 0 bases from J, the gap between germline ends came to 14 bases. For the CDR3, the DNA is TGTGCCAGCAGGACGACAGCGACTTCTAACTATGGCTACACCTTC. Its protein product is CASRTTATSNYGYTF.

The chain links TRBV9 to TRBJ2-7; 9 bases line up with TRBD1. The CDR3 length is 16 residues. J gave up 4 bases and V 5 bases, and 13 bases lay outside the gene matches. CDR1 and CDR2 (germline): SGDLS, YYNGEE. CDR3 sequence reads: CASSRRGTGQFYEQYF. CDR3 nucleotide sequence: TGTGCCAGCAGTCGTAGAGGGACAGGGCAGTTTTACGAGCAGTACTTC.

As DNA, the CDR3 is TGTGCCAGCAGTTTCGCGGAGACCCAGTACTTC. Residues: CASSFAETQYF. This chain connects TRBV28 to TRBJ2-5; D gene uncertain. The length of the CDR3 is 11 residues. Per the germline V gene, CDR1 is MDHEN and CDR2 is SYDVKM. V was shortened by 3 bases and J by 5 bases, with 4 bases between the two germline ends.

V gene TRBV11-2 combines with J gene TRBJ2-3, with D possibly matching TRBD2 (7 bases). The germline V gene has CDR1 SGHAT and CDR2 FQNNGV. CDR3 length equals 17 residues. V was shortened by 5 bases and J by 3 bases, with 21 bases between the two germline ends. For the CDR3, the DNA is TGTGCCAGCAGCCCCGGCCGGGGGGCCGGCGGGACAGATACGCAGTATTTT. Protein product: CASSPGRGAGGTDTQYF.

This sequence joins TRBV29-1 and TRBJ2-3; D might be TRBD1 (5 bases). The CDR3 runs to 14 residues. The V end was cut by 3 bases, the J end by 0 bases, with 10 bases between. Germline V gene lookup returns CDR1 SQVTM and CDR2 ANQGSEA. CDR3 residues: CSVDMAGSTDTQYF. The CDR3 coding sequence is TGCAGCGTTGATATGGCAGGGAGCACAGATACGCAGTATTTT.

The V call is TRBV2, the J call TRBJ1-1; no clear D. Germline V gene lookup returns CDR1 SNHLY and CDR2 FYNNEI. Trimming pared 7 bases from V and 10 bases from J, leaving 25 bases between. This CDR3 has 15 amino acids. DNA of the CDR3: TGTGCCAGCAAGATGTGGGTCAGTACCTTTACGGGAGCTTTCTTT. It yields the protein CASKMWVSTFTGAFF.

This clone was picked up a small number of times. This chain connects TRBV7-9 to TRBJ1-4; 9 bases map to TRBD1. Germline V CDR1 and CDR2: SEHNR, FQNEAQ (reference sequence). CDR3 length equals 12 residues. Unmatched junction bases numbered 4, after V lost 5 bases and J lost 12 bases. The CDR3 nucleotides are TGTGCCAGCAGCCACACAGGGGGCGAACTGTTTTTT. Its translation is CASSHTGGELFF.

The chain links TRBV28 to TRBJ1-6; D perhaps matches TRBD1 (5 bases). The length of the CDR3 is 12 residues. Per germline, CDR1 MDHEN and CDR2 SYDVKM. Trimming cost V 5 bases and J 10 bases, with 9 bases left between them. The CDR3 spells CASSGGGSPLHF. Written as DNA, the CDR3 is TGTGCCAGCAGTGGGGGTGGGTCACCCCTCCACTTT.

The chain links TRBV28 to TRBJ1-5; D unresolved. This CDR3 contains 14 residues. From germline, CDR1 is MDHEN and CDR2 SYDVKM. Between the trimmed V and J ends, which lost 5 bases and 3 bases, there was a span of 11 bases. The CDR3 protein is CASSATAVNQPQHF. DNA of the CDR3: TGTGCCAGCAGTGCTACAGCCGTCAATCAGCCCCAGCATTTT.

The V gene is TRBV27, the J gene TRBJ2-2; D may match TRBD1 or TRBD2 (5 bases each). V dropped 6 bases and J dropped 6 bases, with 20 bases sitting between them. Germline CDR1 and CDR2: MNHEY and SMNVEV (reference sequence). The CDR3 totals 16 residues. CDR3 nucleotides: TGTGCCAGCAGCCACGGGACGGCGCTTGGGGCCGGGGAGCTGTTTTTT. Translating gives CASSHGTALGAGELFF.

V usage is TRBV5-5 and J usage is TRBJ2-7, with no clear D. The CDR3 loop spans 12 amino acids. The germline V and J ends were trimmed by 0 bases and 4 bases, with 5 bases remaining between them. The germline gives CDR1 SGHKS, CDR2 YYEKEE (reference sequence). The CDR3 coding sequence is TGTGCCAGCAGCTTGGGGGATTACGAGCAGTACTTC. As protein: CASSLGDYEQYF.

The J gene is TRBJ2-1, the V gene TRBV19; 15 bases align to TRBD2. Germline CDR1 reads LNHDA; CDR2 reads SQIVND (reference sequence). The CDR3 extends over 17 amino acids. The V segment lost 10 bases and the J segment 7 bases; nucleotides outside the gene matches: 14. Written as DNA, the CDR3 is TGTGCCACCAACCCGGGACTAGCGGGAGGCCGAGGAAATGAGCAGTTCTTC. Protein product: CATNPGLAGGRGNEQFF.

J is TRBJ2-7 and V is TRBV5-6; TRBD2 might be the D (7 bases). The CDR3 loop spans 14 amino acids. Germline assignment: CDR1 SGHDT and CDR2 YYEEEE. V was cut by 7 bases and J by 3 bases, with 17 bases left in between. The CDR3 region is CASWWGGSLYEQYF. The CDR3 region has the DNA TGTGCCAGCTGGTGGGGGGGCTCGCTCTACGAGCAGTACTTC. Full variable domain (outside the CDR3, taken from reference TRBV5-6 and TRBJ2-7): DAGVTQSPTHLIKTRGQQVTLRCSPKSGHDTVSWYQQALGQGPQFIFQYYEEEERQRGNFPDRFSGHQFPNYSSELNVNALLLGDSALYLCASWWGGSLYEQYFGPGTRLTVT.

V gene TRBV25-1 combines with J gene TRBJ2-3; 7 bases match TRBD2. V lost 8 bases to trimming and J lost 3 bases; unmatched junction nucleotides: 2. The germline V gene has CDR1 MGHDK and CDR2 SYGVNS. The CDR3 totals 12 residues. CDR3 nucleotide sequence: TGTGCCAGCCTCGGGAGGACAGATACGCAGTATTTT. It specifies CASLGRTDTQYF.

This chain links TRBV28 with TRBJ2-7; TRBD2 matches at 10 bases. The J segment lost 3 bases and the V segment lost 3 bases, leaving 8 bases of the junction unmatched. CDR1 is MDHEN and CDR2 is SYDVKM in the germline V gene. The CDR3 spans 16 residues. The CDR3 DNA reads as TGTGCCAGCAGTTTTCGACTAGCGGGCCCTGTCTACGAGCAGTACTTC. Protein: CASSFRLAGPVYEQYF. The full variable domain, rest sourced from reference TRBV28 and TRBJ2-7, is DVKVTQSSRYLVKRTGEKVFLECVQDMDHENMFWYRQDPGLGLRLIYFSYDVKMKEKGDIPEGYSVSREKKERFSLILESASTNQTSMYLCASSFRLAGPVYEQYFGPGTRLTVT.

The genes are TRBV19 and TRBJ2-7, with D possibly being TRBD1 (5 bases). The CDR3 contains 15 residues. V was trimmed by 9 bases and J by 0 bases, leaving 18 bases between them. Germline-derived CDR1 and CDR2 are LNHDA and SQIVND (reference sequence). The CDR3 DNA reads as TGTGCCAGCCGCCCCGCCCAGGGAAGCTCCTACGAGCAGTACTTC. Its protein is CASRPAQGSSYEQYF.

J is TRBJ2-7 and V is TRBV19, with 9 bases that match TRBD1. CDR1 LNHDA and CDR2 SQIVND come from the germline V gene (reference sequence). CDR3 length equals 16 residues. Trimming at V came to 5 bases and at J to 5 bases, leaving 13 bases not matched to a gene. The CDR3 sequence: CASSPGQGGSIHEQYF. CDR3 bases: TGTGCCAGTAGTCCGGGACAGGGCGGGAGTATCCACGAGCAGTACTTC.

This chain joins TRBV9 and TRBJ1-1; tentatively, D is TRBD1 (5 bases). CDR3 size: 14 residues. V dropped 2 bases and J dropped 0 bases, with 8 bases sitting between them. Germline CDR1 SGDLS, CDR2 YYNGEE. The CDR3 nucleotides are TGTGCCAGCAGCGTCCGACAGATGAACACTGAAGCTTTCTTT. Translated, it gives CASSVRQMNTEAFF.

The CDR3 region has the DNA TGTGCCAGCAGCCATACAGGGGGAGTTAACTATGGCTACACCTTC. Translation gives CASSHTGGVNYGYTF. The J gene is TRBJ1-2, the V gene TRBV9; TRBD1 agrees at 8 bases. Germline V lookup: CDR1 SGDLS, CDR2 YYNGEE. The CDR3 consists of 15 residues. V dropped 4 bases and J dropped 1; count of bases not matched to a gene: 6. The variable domain in full, with the rest retrieved from reference TRBV9 and TRBJ1-2, is DSGVTQTPKHLITATGQRVTLRCSPRSGDLSVYWYQQSLDQGLQFLIQYYNGEERAKGNILERFSAQQFPDLHSELNLSSLELGDSALYFCASSHTGGVNYGYTFGSGTRLTVV.

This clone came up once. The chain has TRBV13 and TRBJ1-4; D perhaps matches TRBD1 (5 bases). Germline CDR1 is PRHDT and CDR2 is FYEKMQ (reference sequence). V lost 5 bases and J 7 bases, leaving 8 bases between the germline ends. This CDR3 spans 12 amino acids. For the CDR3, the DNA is TGTGCCAGCAGCCCTGGGACTGAAAAACTGTTTTTT. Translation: CASSPGTEKLFF.

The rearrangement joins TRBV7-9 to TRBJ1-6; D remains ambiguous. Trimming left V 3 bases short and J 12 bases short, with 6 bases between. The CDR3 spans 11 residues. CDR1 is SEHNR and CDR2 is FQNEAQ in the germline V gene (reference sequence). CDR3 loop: CASSFGEPLHF. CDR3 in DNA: TGTGCCAGCAGCTTTGGAGAACCCCTCCACTTT.

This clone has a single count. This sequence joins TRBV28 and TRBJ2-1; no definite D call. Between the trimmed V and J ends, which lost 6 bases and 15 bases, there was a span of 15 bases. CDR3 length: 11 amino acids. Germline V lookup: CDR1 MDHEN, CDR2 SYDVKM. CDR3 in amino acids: CASSLYNELFF. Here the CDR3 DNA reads TGTGCCAGCAGCTTGTACAATGAGTTGTTCTTC. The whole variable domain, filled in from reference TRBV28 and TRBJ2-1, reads DVKVTQSSRYLVKRTGEKVFLECVQDMDHENMFWYRQDPGLGLRLIYFSYDVKMKEKGDIPEGYSVSREKKERFSLILESASTNQTSMYLCASSLYNELFFGPGTRLTVL.

Here the CDR3 DNA reads TGTGCCAGCAGTTTGGTGGGACCCTTCCAAGAGACCCAGTACTTC. Protein: CASSLVGPFQETQYF. J is TRBJ2-5 and V is TRBV27; D may match TRBD1 or TRBD2 (5 bases each). The CDR3 totals 15 residues. CDR1 is MNHEY, CDR2 SMNVEV, per germline (reference sequence). The V and J ends lost 3 bases and 1 base respectively, with 12 bases between them.